The clone carrying this TCR beta chain has a single count. Antigen specificity is unknown. The data were taken from a study of shared clonotypes between healthy human individuals. Naive CD8 cells lacked CD45RO, underwent positive selection for CCR7 and left out terminally differentiated effector memory CD45RA+ cells. Study findings and constraints: Few donors limited the genetic and exposure-history diversity represented.

Some clones are missing from TCRdb's copy, which holds only in-frame ones; the method was immunoSEQ multiplex PCR. The sample includes about 1.9 million clones, about 93% seen only once; the top ten take around 1.7%. Deletions cut 5 bases from V and 2 bases from J, with 14 bases between. The germline V gene has CDR1 SGHAT and CDR2 FQNNGV. The CDR3 is made up of 15 amino acids. Sample: naive CD8+ T cells from PBMCs. This sequence joins TRBV11-2 and TRBJ2-3; a weak D match, TRBD2 (5 bases). The receptor comes from a man in his late teens or twenties in good health. Some clones in this sample may be carry-over from other donors' samples. The CDR3 loop reads CASSRSGNFTDTQYF. CDR3 DNA: TGTGCCAGCAGCCGGAGCGGAAACTTCACAGATACGCAGTATTTT.